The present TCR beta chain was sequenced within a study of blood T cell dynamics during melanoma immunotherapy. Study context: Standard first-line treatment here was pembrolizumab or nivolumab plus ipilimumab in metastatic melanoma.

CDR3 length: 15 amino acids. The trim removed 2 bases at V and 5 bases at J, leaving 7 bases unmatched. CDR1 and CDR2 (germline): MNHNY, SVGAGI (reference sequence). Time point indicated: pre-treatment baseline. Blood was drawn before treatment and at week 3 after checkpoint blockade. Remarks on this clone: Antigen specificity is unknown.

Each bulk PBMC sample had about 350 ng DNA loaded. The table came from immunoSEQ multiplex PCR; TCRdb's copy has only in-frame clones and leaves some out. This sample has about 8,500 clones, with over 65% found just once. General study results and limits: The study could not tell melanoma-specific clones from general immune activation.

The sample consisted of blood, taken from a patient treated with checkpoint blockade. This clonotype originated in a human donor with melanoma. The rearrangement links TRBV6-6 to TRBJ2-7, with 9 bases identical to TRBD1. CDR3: CASSYRDRVIDEQYF. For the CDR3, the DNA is TGTGCCAGCAGTTACCGGGACAGGGTTATCGACGAGCAGTACTTC.